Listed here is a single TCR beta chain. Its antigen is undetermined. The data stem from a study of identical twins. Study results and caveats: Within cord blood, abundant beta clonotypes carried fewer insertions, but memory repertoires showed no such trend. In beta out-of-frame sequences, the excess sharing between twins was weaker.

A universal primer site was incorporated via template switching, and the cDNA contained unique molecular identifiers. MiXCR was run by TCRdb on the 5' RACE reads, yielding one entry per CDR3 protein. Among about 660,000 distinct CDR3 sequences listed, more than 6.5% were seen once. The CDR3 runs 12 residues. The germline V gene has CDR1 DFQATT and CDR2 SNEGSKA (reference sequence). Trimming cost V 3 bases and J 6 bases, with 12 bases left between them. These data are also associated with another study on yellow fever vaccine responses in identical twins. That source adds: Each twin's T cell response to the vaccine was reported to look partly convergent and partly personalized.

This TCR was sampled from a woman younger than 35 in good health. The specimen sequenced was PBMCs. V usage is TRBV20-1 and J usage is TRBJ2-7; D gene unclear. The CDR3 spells CSARRSEVEQYF. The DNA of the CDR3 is TGCAGTGCTAGGAGGAGCGAGGTCGAGCAGTACTTC.